The clone carrying this T cell receptor (beta chain) was recorded at least ten times. Its matching antigen is unknown. PBMCs stored at -80 C, numbering 2 million, were the origin of the unsorted libraries. CDR1 SGHAT and CDR2 FQNNGV come from the germline V gene. The CDR3 loop spans 17 amino acids. Trimming cost V 1 base and J 4 bases, with 18 bases left between them. The data belong to a study of neurological immune-mediated disorders. Study outcomes and limitations: The greatest TCR clonal expansion appeared in HTLV-1-associated myelopathy and the smallest, falling below healthy controls, in multiple sclerosis. When grouped phylogenetically, the repertoires of 18 of the 34 multiple sclerosis patients fell together in one related-CDR3 cluster, which is a possible signature.

In each sequencing run, over 170 million TCR-beta sequences were generated from 15-18 subjects. TCRdb recomputed calls from the 5' RACE reads with MiXCR, one row per CDR3 protein. Found here are 35,000 to 50,000 distinct CDR3 sequences, 2% to 3% of them singletons; the top ten hold approximately 2.4%. The source is a man aged 45-65 years with multiple sclerosis. The chain joins TRBV11-2 to TRBJ2-3, with D unclear. The sample taken for sequencing was PBMCs. The CDR3 region is CASSLAFSRLGSDTQYF. Written as DNA, the CDR3 is TGTGCCAGCAGCTTAGCGTTCTCGCGCCTCGGGTCAGATACGCAGTATTTT.